The present T cell receptor beta chain was sequenced within a study of cytomegalovirus exposure and HLA in healthy donors. Study-wide results and caveats: Within an earlier analysis, most TCR beta V segments proved productive either about 87% or about 30% of the time. Association of a missense DCLRE1C variant with TCR beta V- and J-gene trimming was reported in a later analysis. One cluster of highly shared sequence variants probably arose as a sequencing artifact.

Primers: 60 Vbeta forward and 13 Jbeta reverse. TCRdb keeps only in-frame clones here, not all; method: immunoSEQ multiplex PCR. The table records some 140,000 clones, over 70% of them present only once. On this clone itself: As yet, its antigen is unknown. Other DNA sequences of this sample code for an identical CDR3.

The receptor was isolated from a man between 35 and 55 years old in good health and CMV-seronegative. Material for sequencing was PBMCs.

CDR3 protein: CASSLSGTGGETQYF. In DNA form, the CDR3 reads TGTGCCAGCAGCTTATCCGGGACAGGGGGAGAGACCCAGTACTTC. The chain has TRBV7-3 and TRBJ2-5; 11 bases line up with TRBD1. The CDR3 consists of 15 residues. The ends lost 2 bases at V and 4 bases at J; junction bases unmatched: 3. Germline V gene sequence: CDR1 SGHTA, CDR2 FQGTGA.